Shown below are 27 T cell receptor beta chains from a single sample sequenced in a study of PD-L1 blockade in urothelial cancer. Only in-frame clones appear in the TCRdb table, and some are missing; sequencing was by immunoSEQ multiplex PCR. The sample contains approximately 100,000 clones, about 91% of which appear only once. The material sequenced was PBMCs, taken around atezolizumab (anti-PD-L1) treatment. Source of these receptors: a woman of 80 years or more with urothelial cancer.

The V and J genes are TRBV30 and TRBJ1-1; TRBD1 might be the D (5 bases). Trimming took off 0 bases at V and 3 bases at J, with 17 bases between the two ends. The CDR3 length is 16 residues. In germline, CDR1 is GTSNPN, CDR2 SVGIG (reference sequence). CDR3 sequence (DNA): TGTGCCTGGAGTGTACTTCGGGGCCAGCGGGACACTGAAGCTTTCTTT. Protein: CAWSVLRGQRDTEAFF.

This sequence joins TRBV19 and TRBJ2-1; 10 nucleotides agree with TRBD1. Germline values: CDR1 LNHDA, CDR2 SQIVND (reference sequence). The length of the CDR3 is 16 residues. The V segment lost 4 bases and the J segment 10 bases; nucleotides outside the gene matches: 13. DNA for the CDR3: TGTGCCAGTAGTACGCTCCGGGACAGGGGAACGTGGGAGCAGTTCTTC. Protein product: CASSTLRDRGTWEQFF.

The chain couples TRBV5-4 to TRBJ2-4; 7 bases align to TRBD1. The CDR3 has 12 amino acids. Germline V lookup: CDR1 SGHNT, CDR2 YYREEE (reference sequence). The junction had 2 bases not matched to a gene; V was cut back by 4 bases and J by 7 bases. For the CDR3, the DNA is TGTGCCAGCAGCACGGGACAGAACATTCAGTACTTC. It is translated as CASSTGQNIQYF.

This clone was found once. This chain uses TRBV4-2 with TRBJ2-2, with TRBD2 identical over 12 bases. The CDR3 totals 17 residues. V shed 3 bases and J 4 bases; nucleotides not matched to a gene: 6. Germline CDR1 is LGHNA and CDR2 is YNFKEQ. The CDR3 spells CASSQGRTSGTTGELFF. CDR3 coding DNA: TGTGCCAGCAGCCAGGGACGGACTAGCGGGACCACCGGGGAGCTGTTTTTT.

The V call is TRBV30, the J call TRBJ1-4; D unclear. V was cut by 4 bases and J by 6 bases, with 15 bases left in between. The V gene's germline CDR1 is GTSNPN and CDR2 SVGIG (reference sequence). The CDR3 sequence is 14 residues long. This CDR3 reads CAWTRRGGYEKLFF. The CDR3 region has the DNA TGTGCCTGGACCCGCCGGGGAGGTTATGAAAAACTGTTTTTT.

V gene TRBV10-3 combines with J gene TRBJ1-4; D perhaps matches TRBD1 (5 bases). CDR1 ENHRY and CDR2 SYGVKD come from the germline V gene. This CDR3 region has 15 residues. V lost 0 bases, J lost 4 bases, and 9 bases lay in between. The CDR3 reads CAISESRGDNEKLFF. CDR3 DNA: TGTGCCATCAGTGAGTCACGGGGGGATAATGAAAAACTGTTTTTT.

The chain uses TRBV5-1 and TRBJ1-3; weak D call: TRBD1 (6 bases). Germline loops: CDR1 SGHRS, CDR2 YFSETQ. V lost 1 base and J 0 bases, leaving 8 bases between the germline ends. The CDR3 is 15 amino acids. This CDR3 reads CASSLTGNSGNTIYF. The DNA for the CDR3 is TGCGCCAGCAGCTTGACAGGGAACTCTGGAAACACCATATATTTT.

The rearrangement joins TRBV6-1 to TRBJ2-5; TRBD1 aligns across 8 bases. CDR3 length: 12 amino acids. Germline V gene data show CDR1 as MNHNS and CDR2 as SASEGT. V lost 4 bases to trimming and J lost 5 bases; unmatched junction nucleotides: 0. CDR3 coding DNA: TGTGCCAGCAGTGGACAGGGGGAGACCCAGTACTTC. Amino acids: CASSGQGETQYF.

The chain joins TRBV29-1 to TRBJ1-3; perhaps TRBD1 as D (5 bases). V shed 7 bases and J shed 7 bases, with 11 bases lying between them. In germline, CDR1 is SQVTM, CDR2 ANQGSEA. CDR3 length: 11 amino acids. The CDR3 sequence is CSAEAGNTIYF. For the CDR3, the DNA is TGCAGCGCCGAGGCAGGGAACACCATATATTTT.

This clone was seen just once. The rearrangement joins TRBV27 to TRBJ1-2; 7 nucleotides match TRBD1. Germline V gene data show CDR1 as MNHEY and CDR2 as SMNVEV (reference sequence). This CDR3 region has 15 residues. V lost 4 bases and J lost 5; bases outside the gene matches: 10. CDR3 coding DNA: TGTGCCAGCAGTTCAGGGACAGCCGCGGGATATGGCTACACCTTC. Protein sequence: CASSSGTAAGYGYTF.

V usage is TRBV27 and J usage is TRBJ1-1; TRBD1 agrees at 7 bases. The germline gives CDR1 MNHEY, CDR2 SMNVEV (reference sequence). Trimming removed 6 bases from V and 1 base from J; junction bases left unmatched: 8. This CDR3 spans 15 amino acids. The chain's CDR3 is CASRAQGGPNTEAFF. The DNA for the CDR3 is TGTGCCAGCAGGGCCCAAGGGGGCCCGAACACTGAAGCTTTCTTT.

The genes are TRBV5-1 and TRBJ2-7, with D uncertain. The CDR3 is 15 residues long. In germline, CDR1 is SGHRS, CDR2 YFSETQ. V lost 5 bases, J lost 6 bases, and 21 bases lay in between. Here the CDR3 DNA reads TGCGCCAGCAGTCTCGCCGTCCAGCCTACGGGCGAGCAGTACTTC. Translating gives CASSLAVQPTGEQYF.

The gene calls are TRBV6-5 and TRBJ1-2; the D gene is possibly TRBD1 (5 bases). This CDR3 has 15 residues. Germline CDR1 and CDR2: MNHEY and SVGAGI. The ends were cut back, 7 bases at V and 4 bases at J, with 19 bases in the middle. The CDR3 spells CASTSTGRGTYGYTF. The CDR3 DNA is TGTGCCAGCACCTCAACCGGGAGGGGCACCTATGGCTACACCTTC.

The gene calls are TRBV5-1 and TRBJ1-4; no definite D call. V was shortened by 4 bases and J by 5 bases, with 18 bases between the two germline ends. This CDR3 region has 16 residues. Germline V gene lookup returns CDR1 SGHRS and CDR2 YFSETQ. CDR3 protein: CASSPRGGKMNEKLFF. DNA for the CDR3: TGCGCCAGCAGCCCCCGTGGAGGGAAGATGAATGAAAAACTGTTTTTT.

The chain recombines TRBV2 with TRBJ1-5, with TRBD1 matching 7 bases. Germline trimming cut 6 bases from V and 0 bases from J; bases unmatched to any gene: 5. CDR3 size: 15 residues. Germline CDR1 and CDR2: SNHLY and FYNNEI. The CDR3 region has the DNA TGTGCCAGCAGGGTCAGGGGGAGTAGCAATCAGCCCCAGCATTTT. This translates into CASRVRGSSNQPQHF. The full variable domain, completed using reference TRBV2 and TRBJ1-5, is EPEVTQTPSHQVTQMGQEVILRCVPISNHLYFYWYRQILGQKVEFLVSFYNNEISEKSEIFDDQFSVERPDGSNFTLKIRSTKLEDSAMYFCASRVRGSSNQPQHFGDGTRLSIL.

J is TRBJ1-6 and V is TRBV5-4; no firm D call. Trimming removed 7 bases from V and 0 bases from J, with 11 bases in between. Per the germline V gene, CDR1 is SGHNT and CDR2 is YYREEE (reference sequence). The CDR3 loop spans 15 amino acids. CDR3 DNA: TGTGCCAGCTCCGGATCAGGCTCCTATAATTCACCCCTCCACTTT. Translation: CASSGSGSYNSPLHF. Looking up the rest from reference TRBV5-4 and TRBJ1-6 gives the full variable domain: ETGVTQSPTHLIKTRGQQVTLRCSSQSGHNTVSWYQQALGQGPQFIFQYYREEENGRGNFPPRFSGLQFPNYSSELNVNALELDDSALYLCASSGSGSYNSPLHFGNGTRLTVT.

This clone was seen a handful of times. This chain joins TRBV25-1 and TRBJ1-2; TRBD1 matches 10 bases. The CDR3 is made up of 16 amino acids. V gave up 1 base and J gave up 1 base; unmatched junction bases: 3. Germline CDR1 reads MGHDK; CDR2 reads SYGVNS. The CDR3, as DNA: TGTGCCAGCAGTGAATCGGGGACAGGGGTTAACTATGGCTACACCTTC. Translation: CASSESGTGVNYGYTF.

The chain recombines TRBV25-1 with TRBJ2-7; 7 bases match TRBD1. Germline CDR1 reads MGHDK; CDR2 reads SYGVNS. CDR3 length equals 14 residues. V gave up 8 bases and J gave up 6 bases; unmatched junction bases: 13. The CDR3 here is CASAKPGQRLEQYF. Here the CDR3 DNA reads TGTGCCAGCGCCAAACCGGGACAGAGGCTCGAGCAGTACTTC.

The chain uses TRBV6-5 and TRBJ1-4, with a tentative D call TRBD1 (6 bases). Trimming shortened V by 6 bases and J by 0 bases, and 11 bases separated the two germline ends. The CDR3 totals 15 residues. Germline lookup yields CDR1 MNHEY and CDR2 SVGAGI. CDR3 coding DNA: TGTGCCAGCAGACAGGGAACTGCAACTAATGAAAAACTGTTTTTT. It codes for CASRQGTATNEKLFF.

The chain combines TRBV4-1 with TRBJ2-7, with D possibly matching TRBD2 (5 bases). The CDR3 is 14 amino acids. In germline, CDR1 is MGHRA, CDR2 YSYEKL. The V gene lost 4 bases and the J gene lost 1 base, with 11 bases spanning the gap. The CDR3, as DNA: TGCGCCAGCAGCCTCTACCGGGATTCCTACGAGCAGTACTTC. Amino acids: CASSLYRDSYEQYF.

The V and J genes are TRBV6-6 and TRBJ1-4; D is ambiguous. The V end was cut by 5 bases, the J end by 5 bases, with 12 bases between. This CDR3 is 14 amino acids long. Looked up from germline, CDR1 is MNHNY and CDR2 is SVGAGI (reference sequence). In nucleotides, the CDR3 is TGTGCCAGCAGTGGGCCCTTAGAGAATGAAAAACTGTTTTTT. Encoded protein: CASSGPLENEKLFF.

V usage is TRBV10-3 and J usage is TRBJ1-2, with TRBD1 matching over 9 bases. Germline V gives CDR1 ENHRY, CDR2 SYGVKD. Losses at the gene ends were 11 bases for V and 2 bases for J; bases not matched to a gene: 6. The CDR3 spans 13 residues. The CDR3 loop reads CAARQGENYGYTF. CDR3 coding DNA: TGTGCCGCCCGACAGGGGGAGAACTATGGCTACACCTTC.

The chain couples TRBV11-2 to TRBJ1-3; D may be TRBD1 (5 bases). The CDR3 runs to 15 residues. The V and J ends lost 3 bases and 2 bases respectively, with 11 bases between them. From germline, CDR1 is SGHAT and CDR2 FQNNGV. The DNA of the CDR3 is TGTGCCAGCAGCTTCGGCAGGGCCACTGGAAACACCATATATTTT. This codes for CASSFGRATGNTIYF.

V gene TRBV5-1 combines with J gene TRBJ2-4, with 12 bases lining up with TRBD2. CDR1 SGHRS and CDR2 YFSETQ come from the germline V gene. The ends lost 1 base at V and 3 bases at J; junction bases unmatched: 8. The CDR3 has 18 residues. The CDR3 protein is CASSLSSGRVLDKNIQYF. The DNA for the CDR3 is TGCGCCAGCAGCTTGTCTAGCGGGAGGGTCCTTGACAAAAACATTCAGTACTTC.

The genes are TRBV5-4 and TRBJ1-1, with 7 bases that match TRBD1. The germline gives CDR1 SGHNT, CDR2 YYREEE (reference sequence). V trimming: 0 bases; J trimming: 2 bases; junction bases outside the gene matches: 4. The CDR3 runs to 15 residues. The CDR3 is CASSLGQGYNTEAFF. The CDR3 DNA sequence: TGTGCCAGCAGCTTGGGACAGGGATATAACACTGAAGCTTTCTTT.

V usage is TRBV10-3 and J usage is TRBJ2-5; D gene unclear. V was trimmed by 10 bases and J by 1 base, leaving 19 bases between them. Germline V gene sequence: CDR1 ENHRY, CDR2 SYGVKD. The CDR3 loop spans 15 amino acids. CDR3 DNA sequence: TGTGCCACCAAAATAAGGTCCGGGTTCCAAGAGACCCAGTACTTC. Residues: CATKIRSGFQETQYF.

The chain employs TRBV28 and TRBJ1-5; 8 nucleotides agree with TRBD1. Per germline, CDR1 MDHEN and CDR2 SYDVKM. The CDR3 has 14 amino acids. J lost 2 bases, V lost 7 bases, and 4 bases had no gene match. This chain's CDR3 is CASTDRGRNQPQHF. The CDR3 DNA sequence: TGTGCCAGCACAGACAGGGGACGCAATCAGCCCCAGCATTTT.